This is a list of T cell receptor beta chains from one sample in a study of blood T cell repertoires in COVID-19. Sequencing was performed with immunoSEQ multiplex PCR; in TCRdb, only in-frame clones are kept and a portion is missing. The sample holds about 150,000 clones, about three quarters seen once. Sequenced sample: peripheral blood. These receptors all stem from a man between 50 and 59 years old with acute or convalescent COVID-19. The CDR3 runs from the conserved cysteine through the conserved F or W. Fields, in order: CDR3 DNA, CDR3 protein, clone size, D gene, J gene, V gene. A D gene is named only where the DNA matches it firmly. Part of the rows lack a size; the others show once, few, many or a class for expanded clones.

CDR3nt: TGCAGCGTTGAAATTTTACAGAACAATGAGCAGTTCTTC; CDR3aa: CSVEILQNNEQFF; abundance: NA; d_gene: NA; j_gene: TRBJ2-1; v_gene: TRBV29-1
CDR3nt: TGTGCCAGTACCTCCGGATCGGGGGAGACCCAGTACTTC; CDR3aa: CASTSGSGETQYF; abundance: NA; d_gene: NA; j_gene: TRBJ2-5; v_gene: TRBV19
CDR3nt: TGCAGCGTTGAATGGGGCAGGGGGGTCGACAATGAGCAGTTCTTC; CDR3aa: CSVEWGRGVDNEQFF; abundance: NA; d_gene: NA; j_gene: TRBJ2-1; v_gene: TRBV29-1
CDR3nt: TGTGCCAGCTCACTCGCTAAAGACTACAATGAGCAGTTCTTC; CDR3aa: CASSLAKDYNEQFF; abundance: NA; d_gene: NA; j_gene: TRBJ2-1; v_gene: TRBV18
CDR3nt: TGCGCCAGCAGCTTGGCCGGGGCGAACACCGGGGAGCTGTTTTTT; CDR3aa: CASSLAGANTGELFF; abundance: NA; d_gene: NA; j_gene: TRBJ2-2; v_gene: TRBV5-1
CDR3nt: TGTGCCAGTAGTACCGGGACAGGGTTTGAAAAACTGTTTTTT; CDR3aa: CASSTGTGFEKLFF; abundance: NA; d_gene: TRBD1; j_gene: TRBJ1-4; v_gene: TRBV19
CDR3nt: TGTGCCAGCAGTCTATCCGACAGGGCGAGCTCTGGAAACACCATATATTTT; CDR3aa: CASSLSDRASSGNTIYF; abundance: few; d_gene: TRBD1; j_gene: TRBJ1-3; v_gene: TRBV2
CDR3nt: TGTGCCAGCAGCTTTGGGACAGACTCTGGAAACACCATATATTTT; CDR3aa: CASSFGTDSGNTIYF; abundance: NA; d_gene: TRBD1; j_gene: TRBJ1-3; v_gene: TRBV5-4
CDR3nt: TGCGCCAGCAGCCCAAGCACCCGACTAGAAGATACGCAGTATTTT; CDR3aa: CASSPSTRLEDTQYF; abundance: NA; d_gene: NA; j_gene: TRBJ2-3; v_gene: TRBV5-1
CDR3nt: TGTGCCAGCAGCACTGACAGGGGCGGGGGTAATGAAAAACTGTTTTTT; CDR3aa: CASSTDRGGGNEKLFF; abundance: once; d_gene: TRBD1; j_gene: TRBJ1-4; v_gene: TRBV7-2
CDR3nt: TGTGCCAGCAGCTTATCGCGGGCTGTGGATACGCAGTATTTT; CDR3aa: CASSLSRAVDTQYF; abundance: NA; d_gene: NA; j_gene: TRBJ2-3; v_gene: TRBV7-3
CDR3nt: TGCAGCGCACGGGACAGGAGCTACGAGCAGTACTTC; CDR3aa: CSARDRSYEQYF; abundance: NA; d_gene: TRBD1; j_gene: TRBJ2-7; v_gene: TRBV29-1
CDR3nt: TGTGCCAGCAGCCGTGGAGGACAGAACCCACCCCTCCACTTT; CDR3aa: CASSRGGQNPPLHF; abundance: NA; d_gene: NA; j_gene: TRBJ1-6; v_gene: TRBV6-2/TRBV6-3
CDR3nt: TGCGCCAGCAGCCCGAGCCACGGGGGCTATGGCTACACCTTC; CDR3aa: CASSPSHGGYGYTF; abundance: NA; d_gene: NA; j_gene: TRBJ1-2; v_gene: TRBV5-1
CDR3nt: TGTGCCAGCAGTGAACGAGGGAAATCCGATACGCAGTATTTT; CDR3aa: CASSERGKSDTQYF; abundance: NA; d_gene: NA; j_gene: TRBJ2-3; v_gene: TRBV6-1
CDR3nt: TGTGCCAGCAGTTTTTTGGAAGGAGGAGGCTACACCTTC; CDR3aa: CASSFLEGGGYTF; abundance: once; d_gene: NA; j_gene: TRBJ1-2; v_gene: TRBV12-3/TRBV12-4
CDR3nt: TGTGCCATCAGACCCCCTACGAACACTGAAGCTTTCTTT; CDR3aa: CAIRPPTNTEAFF; abundance: NA; d_gene: NA; j_gene: TRBJ1-1; v_gene: TRBV10-3
CDR3nt: TGTGCCAGCGAGAACCAAGAGACCCAGTACTTC; CDR3aa: CASENQETQYF; abundance: NA; d_gene: NA; j_gene: TRBJ2-5; v_gene: TRBV28
CDR3nt: TGTGCCAGCAGCGTTCGTAGCGGGGGGAGGAATGAGCAGTTCTTC; CDR3aa: CASSVRSGGRNEQFF; abundance: NA; d_gene: TRBD2; j_gene: TRBJ2-1; v_gene: TRBV2
CDR3nt: TGCGCCAGCAGCTTGGCGGGCAGGGGGCCCACTAATGAAAAACTGTTTTTT; CDR3aa: CASSLAGRGPTNEKLFF; abundance: few; d_gene: TRBD1; j_gene: TRBJ1-4; v_gene: TRBV5-1
CDR3nt: TGTGCCAGCTCCCCGAAGGACAGGGCGGGGTATGGCTACACCTTC; CDR3aa: CASSPKDRAGYGYTF; abundance: many; d_gene: TRBD1; j_gene: TRBJ1-2; v_gene: TRBV18
CDR3nt: TGTGCCACCAGTGACAAGGGGTCCTCTGCCTACAATGAGCAGTTCTTC; CDR3aa: CATSDKGSSAYNEQFF; abundance: NA; d_gene: NA; j_gene: TRBJ2-1; v_gene: TRBV24-1
CDR3nt: TGTGCCAGCAGCTTAATGCCGGGACTCGGAGACTCTGGGGCCAACGTCCTGACTTTC; CDR3aa: CASSLMPGLGDSGANVLTF; abundance: NA; d_gene: NA; j_gene: TRBJ2-6; v_gene: TRBV7-3
CDR3nt: TGTGCCAGCAGGGGGACAGGGGGCGATGAAAAACTGTTTTTT; CDR3aa: CASRGTGGDEKLFF; abundance: NA; d_gene: TRBD1; j_gene: TRBJ1-4; v_gene: TRBV6-5
CDR3nt: TGCGCCAGCAGCTTCGGGACAGCAGCTAACTATGGCTACACCTTC; CDR3aa: CASSFGTAANYGYTF; abundance: NA; d_gene: TRBD1; j_gene: TRBJ1-2; v_gene: TRBV5-1
CDR3nt: TGCAGTGTATCCGTTAATGAAAAACTGTTTTTT; CDR3aa: CSVSVNEKLFF; abundance: NA; d_gene: NA; j_gene: TRBJ1-4; v_gene: TRBV20-1
CDR3nt: TGCAGCGGAAGTAATGGGGGGAACACAGATACGCAGTATTTT; CDR3aa: CSGSNGGNTDTQYF; abundance: NA; d_gene: NA; j_gene: TRBJ2-3; v_gene: TRBV29-1
CDR3nt: TGTGCCACCAGGGAGGGACAGGGACCGAACACTGAAGCTTTCTTT; CDR3aa: CATREGQGPNTEAFF; abundance: NA; d_gene: TRBD1; j_gene: TRBJ1-1; v_gene: TRBV24-1
CDR3nt: TGCGCCAGCACCTTGGGTCCAGGACAGAACACTGAAGCTTTCTTT; CDR3aa: CASTLGPGQNTEAFF; abundance: NA; d_gene: NA; j_gene: TRBJ1-1; v_gene: TRBV5-1
CDR3nt: TGTGCCAGCAGCTTAATTGGACTAGCGGGCCAAGAGACCCAGTACTTC; CDR3aa: CASSLIGLAGQETQYF; abundance: many; d_gene: TRBD2; j_gene: TRBJ2-5; v_gene: TRBV7-2
CDR3nt: TGTGCCAGCAGCGCCGGGACAGCAACTAATGAAAAACTGTTTTTT; CDR3aa: CASSAGTATNEKLFF; abundance: NA; d_gene: TRBD1; j_gene: TRBJ1-4; v_gene: TRBV9
CDR3nt: TGTGCCAGCAGCTTCCTTAGCGGGGGCCACAATGAGCAGTTCTTC; CDR3aa: CASSFLSGGHNEQFF; abundance: NA; d_gene: TRBD2; j_gene: TRBJ2-1; v_gene: TRBV11-2
CDR3nt: TGTGCCAGTAGTATCAAAGCCCTGACAGGGGGAGGTACTGAAGCTTTCTTT; CDR3aa: CASSIKALTGGGTEAFF; abundance: NA; d_gene: TRBD1; j_gene: TRBJ1-1; v_gene: TRBV19
CDR3nt: TGTGCCAGCAGCTTGGCGTCAGGGAATGGCTACACCTTC; CDR3aa: CASSLASGNGYTF; abundance: NA; d_gene: NA; j_gene: TRBJ1-2; v_gene: TRBV5-4
CDR3nt: TGTGCCAGCAGTCGTCCGGGACAGGGGCCTTCTGGAAACACCATATATTTT; CDR3aa: CASSRPGQGPSGNTIYF; abundance: NA; d_gene: TRBD1; j_gene: TRBJ1-3; v_gene: TRBV6-6
CDR3nt: TGTGCCAGCAGCGATACCACGGAGAGGACAGGGAGTGGAAACACCATATATTTT; CDR3aa: CASSDTTERTGSGNTIYF; abundance: few; d_gene: TRBD1; j_gene: TRBJ1-3; v_gene: TRBV13
CDR3nt: TGTGCCAGCAGTGAGGGGGCGCAAAAATCGGTTGCTTTCTTT; CDR3aa: CASSEGAQKSVAFF; abundance: NA; d_gene: NA; j_gene: TRBJ1-1; v_gene: TRBV6-1
CDR3nt: TGTGCCAGCAGCCGGGCAGTTGGACAGGGGAGTCGCACCGGGGAGCTGTTTTTT; CDR3aa: CASSRAVGQGSRTGELFF; abundance: NA; d_gene: TRBD1; j_gene: TRBJ2-2; v_gene: TRBV3-1/TRBV3-2
CDR3nt: TGTGCCAGTAGTATAAGGGGCGGGGGACGACCTGACTATGGCTACACCTTC; CDR3aa: CASSIRGGGRPDYGYTF; abundance: NA; d_gene: NA; j_gene: TRBJ1-2; v_gene: TRBV19
CDR3nt: TGTGCCAGCAGCCCGAAAGACAGGGGCGAAAAACTGTTTTTT; CDR3aa: CASSPKDRGEKLFF; abundance: few; d_gene: TRBD1; j_gene: TRBJ1-4; v_gene: TRBV5-6
CDR3nt: TGTGCCAGTAGTGCTGGAGGGTCAGAGACCCAGTACTTC; CDR3aa: CASSAGGSETQYF; abundance: NA; d_gene: NA; j_gene: TRBJ2-5; v_gene: TRBV19
CDR3nt: TGTGCCAGCTCACCATTGGACACCCGGAACACTGAAGCTTTCTTT; CDR3aa: CASSPLDTRNTEAFF; abundance: NA; d_gene: NA; j_gene: TRBJ1-1; v_gene: TRBV18
CDR3nt: TGTGCCAGCTCACCTTCTAGTGAGAATCAGCCCCAGCATTTT; CDR3aa: CASSPSSENQPQHF; abundance: NA; d_gene: NA; j_gene: TRBJ1-5; v_gene: TRBV18
CDR3nt: TGCGCCAGCAGCTTTCTAGCGGGGGTGGGCAATGAGCAGTTCTTC; CDR3aa: CASSFLAGVGNEQFF; abundance: NA; d_gene: TRBD2; j_gene: TRBJ2-1; v_gene: TRBV5-1
CDR3nt: TGTGCCAGTAGTATAACTTGGGGCGGGACTCAGCCCCAGCATTTT; CDR3aa: CASSITWGGTQPQHF; abundance: NA; d_gene: NA; j_gene: TRBJ1-5; v_gene: TRBV19
CDR3nt: TGTGCCTGGAGCTATAGCGGTGGGGAGACCCAGTACTTC; CDR3aa: CAWSYSGGETQYF; abundance: NA; d_gene: NA; j_gene: TRBJ2-5; v_gene: TRBV30